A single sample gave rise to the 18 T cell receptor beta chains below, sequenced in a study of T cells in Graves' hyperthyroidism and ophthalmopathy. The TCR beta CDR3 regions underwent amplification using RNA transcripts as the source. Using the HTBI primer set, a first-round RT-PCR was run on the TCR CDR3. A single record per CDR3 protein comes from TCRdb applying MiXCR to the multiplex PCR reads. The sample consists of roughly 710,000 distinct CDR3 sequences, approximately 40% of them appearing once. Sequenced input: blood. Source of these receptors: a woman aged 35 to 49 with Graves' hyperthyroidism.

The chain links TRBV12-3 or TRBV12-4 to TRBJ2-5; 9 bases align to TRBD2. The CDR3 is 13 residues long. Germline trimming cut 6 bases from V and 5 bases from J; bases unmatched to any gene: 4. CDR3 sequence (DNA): TGTGCCAGCAGCTGGCGGGGGGGGGAGACCCAGTACTTC. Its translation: CASSWRGGETQYF.

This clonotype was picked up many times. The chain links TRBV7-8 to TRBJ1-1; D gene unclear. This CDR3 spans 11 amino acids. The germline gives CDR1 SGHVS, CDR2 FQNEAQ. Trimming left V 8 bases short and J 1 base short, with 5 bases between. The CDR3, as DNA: TGTGCCAGCGTTCAGAACACTGAAGCTTTCTTT. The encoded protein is CASVQNTEAFF. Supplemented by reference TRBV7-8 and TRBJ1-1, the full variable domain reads GAGVSQSPRYKVAKRGQDVALRCDPISGHVSLFWYQQALGQGPEFLTYFQNEAQLDKSGLPSDRFFAERPEGSVSTLKIQRTQQEDSAVYLCASVQNTEAFFGQGTRLTVV.

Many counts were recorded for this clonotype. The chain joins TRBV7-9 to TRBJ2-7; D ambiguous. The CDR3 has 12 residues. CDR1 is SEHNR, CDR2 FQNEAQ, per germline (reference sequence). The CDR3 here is CASQRSSYEQYF. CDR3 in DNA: TGTGCTTCTCAACGAAGCTCCTACGAGCAGTACTTC.

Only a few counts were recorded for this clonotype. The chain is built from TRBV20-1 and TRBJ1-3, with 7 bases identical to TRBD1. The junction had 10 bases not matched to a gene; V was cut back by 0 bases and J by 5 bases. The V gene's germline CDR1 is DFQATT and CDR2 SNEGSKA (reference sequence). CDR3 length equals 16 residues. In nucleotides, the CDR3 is TGCAGTGCTAGAGATAGAGATGGGACAGACCGAAACACCATATATTTT. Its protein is CSARDRDGTDRNTIYF.

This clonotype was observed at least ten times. DNA of the CDR3: TGTGCCAGCTCCATAGGTCCAGACTATGGCTACACCTTC. Its translation is CASSIGPDYGYTF. The V and J genes are TRBV7-9 and TRBJ1-2; D unclear. CDR1 is SEHNR and CDR2 is FQNEAQ in the germline V gene (reference sequence). The CDR3 runs to 13 residues. V was cut by 8 bases and J by 3 bases, with 13 bases left in between. Together with reference TRBV7-9 and TRBJ1-2, the CDR3 gives the full variable domain: DTGVSQNPRHKITKRGQNVTFRCDPISEHNRLYWYRQTLGQGPEFLTYFQNEAQLEKSRLLSDRFSAERPKGSFSTLEIQRTEQGDSAMYLCASSIGPDYGYTFGSGTRLTVV.

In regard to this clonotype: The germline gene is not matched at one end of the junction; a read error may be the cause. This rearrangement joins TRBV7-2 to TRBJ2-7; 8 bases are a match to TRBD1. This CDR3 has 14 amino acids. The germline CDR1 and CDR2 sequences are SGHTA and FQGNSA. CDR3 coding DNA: TGCGCCAGCAGCCATGGACAGGGAGCCTACGGGCAGTACTTC. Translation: CASSHGQGAYGQYF.

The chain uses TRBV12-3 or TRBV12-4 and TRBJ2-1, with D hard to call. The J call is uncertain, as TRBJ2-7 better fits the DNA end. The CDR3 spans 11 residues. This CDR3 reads CASTSWNEQYF. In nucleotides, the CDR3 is TGTGCCAGCACCAGCTGGAATGAGCAGTACTTC.

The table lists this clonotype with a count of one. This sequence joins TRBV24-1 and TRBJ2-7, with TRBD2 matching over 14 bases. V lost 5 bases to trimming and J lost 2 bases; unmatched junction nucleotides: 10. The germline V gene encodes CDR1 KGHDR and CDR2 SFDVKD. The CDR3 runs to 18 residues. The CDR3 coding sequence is TGTGCCACCAGTGGCCCTGGACTAGCGGGAGGAACAACCTACGAGCAGTACTTC. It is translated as CATSGPGLAGGTTYEQYF.

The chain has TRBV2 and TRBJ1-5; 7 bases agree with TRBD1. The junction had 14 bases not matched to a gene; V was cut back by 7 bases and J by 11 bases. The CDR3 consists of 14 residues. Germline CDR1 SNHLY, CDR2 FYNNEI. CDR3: CASKDRNSGEAQHF. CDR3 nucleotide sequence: TGTGCCAGCAAGGACAGGAACTCTGGGGAAGCCCAGCATTTT.

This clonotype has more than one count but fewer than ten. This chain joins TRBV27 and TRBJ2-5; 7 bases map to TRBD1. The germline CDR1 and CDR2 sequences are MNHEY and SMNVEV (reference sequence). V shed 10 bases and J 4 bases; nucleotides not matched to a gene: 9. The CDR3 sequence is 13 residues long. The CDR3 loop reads CATSTGRRETQYF. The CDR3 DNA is TGTGCCACCTCGACAGGGCGGAGAGAGACCCAGTACTTC.

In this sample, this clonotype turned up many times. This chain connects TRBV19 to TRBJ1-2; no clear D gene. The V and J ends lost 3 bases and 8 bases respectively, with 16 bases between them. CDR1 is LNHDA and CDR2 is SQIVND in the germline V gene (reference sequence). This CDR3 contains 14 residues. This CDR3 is CASSMGWQVGGYTF. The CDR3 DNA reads TGTGCCAGTAGTATGGGATGGCAGGTCGGCGGCTACACCTTC. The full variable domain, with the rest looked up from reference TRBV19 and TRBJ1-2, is DGGITQSPKYLFRKEGQNVTLSCEQNLNHDAMYWYRQDPGQGLRLIYYSQIVNDFQKGDIAEGYSVSREKKESFPLTVTSAQKNPTAFYLCASSMGWQVGGYTFGSGTRLTVV.

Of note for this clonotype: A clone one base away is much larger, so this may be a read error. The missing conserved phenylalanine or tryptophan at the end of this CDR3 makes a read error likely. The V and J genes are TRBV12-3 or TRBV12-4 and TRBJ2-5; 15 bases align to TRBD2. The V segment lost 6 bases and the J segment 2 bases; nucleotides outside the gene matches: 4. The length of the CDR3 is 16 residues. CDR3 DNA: TGTGCCAGCAGCCCGGGACTAGCGGGGGGACAAGAGACCCAGTACCTC. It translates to CASSPGLAGGQETQYL.

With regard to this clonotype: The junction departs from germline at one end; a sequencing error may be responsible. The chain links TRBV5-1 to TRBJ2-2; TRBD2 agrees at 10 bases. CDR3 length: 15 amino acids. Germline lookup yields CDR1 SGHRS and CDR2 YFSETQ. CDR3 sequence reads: CATSVPSGRSGELFF. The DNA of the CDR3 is TGTGCCACCAGCGTCCCTAGCGGGAGATCCGGGGAGCTGTTTTTT.

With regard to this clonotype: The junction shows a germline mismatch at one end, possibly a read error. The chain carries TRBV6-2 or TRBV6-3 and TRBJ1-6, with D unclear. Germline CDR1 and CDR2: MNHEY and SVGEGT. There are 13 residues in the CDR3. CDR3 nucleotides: TGTGTCAGCAAATCACGATCAGAGTCACCCCTCCACTTT. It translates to CVSKSRSESPLHF.

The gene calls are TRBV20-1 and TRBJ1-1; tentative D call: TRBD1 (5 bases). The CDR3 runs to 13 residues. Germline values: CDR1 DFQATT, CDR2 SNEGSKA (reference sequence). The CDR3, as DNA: TGCAGCCCCGTTGCTGGGGCGAGCAGTGAAGCTTTCTTT. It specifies CSPVAGASSEAFF.

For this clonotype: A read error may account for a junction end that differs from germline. The CDR3 loop reads CASSQRPGARFKF. DNA of the CDR3: TGCGCCAGCAGCCAACGTCCCGGGGCCCGCTTTAAATTC. This chain links TRBV4-3 with TRBJ2-7; either TRBD1 or TRBD2 may fit D (5 bases each). The germline gives CDR1 LGHNA, CDR2 YSLEER. CDR3 length: 13 residues.

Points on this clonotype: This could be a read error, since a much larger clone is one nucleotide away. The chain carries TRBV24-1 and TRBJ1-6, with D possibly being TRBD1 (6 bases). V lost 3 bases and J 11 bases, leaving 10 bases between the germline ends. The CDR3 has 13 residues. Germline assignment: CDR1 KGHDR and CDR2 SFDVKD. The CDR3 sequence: CATSDTQGAPLHF. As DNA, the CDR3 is TGTGCCACCAGTGATACACAGGGTGCACCCCTCCACTTT.

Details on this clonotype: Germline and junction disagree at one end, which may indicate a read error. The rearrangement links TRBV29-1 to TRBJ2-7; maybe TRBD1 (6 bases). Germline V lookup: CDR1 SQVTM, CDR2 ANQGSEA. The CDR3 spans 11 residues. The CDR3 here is CSVGEYRDTHF. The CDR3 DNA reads TGCAGCGTCGGGGAATACCGGGACACCCACTTC.